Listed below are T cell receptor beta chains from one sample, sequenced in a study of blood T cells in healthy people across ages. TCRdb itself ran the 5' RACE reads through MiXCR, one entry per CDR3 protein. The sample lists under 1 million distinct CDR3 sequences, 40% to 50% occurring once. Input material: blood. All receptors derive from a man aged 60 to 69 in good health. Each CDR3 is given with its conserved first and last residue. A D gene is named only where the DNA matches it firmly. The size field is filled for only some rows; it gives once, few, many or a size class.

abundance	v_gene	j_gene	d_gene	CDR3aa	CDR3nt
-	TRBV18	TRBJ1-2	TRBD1	CASSPRGTGVDYGYTF	TGTGCCAGCTCACCACGAGGGACAGGAGTTGACTATGGCTACACCTTC
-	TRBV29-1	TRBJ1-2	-	CSAAAWGVLDYGYTF	TGCAGCGCGGCGGCCTGGGGAGTCCTGGACTATGGCTACACCTTC
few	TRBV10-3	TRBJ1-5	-	CAISESEGTNQPQHF	TGTGCCATCAGTGAGTCGGAGGGCACCAATCAGCCCCAGCATTTT
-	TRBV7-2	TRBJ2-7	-	CASSFMQGIYEQYF	TGTGCCAGCAGCTTCATGCAGGGCATATACGAGCAGTACTTC
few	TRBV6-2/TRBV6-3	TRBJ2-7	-	CASRNSKGQKIIHEQYF	TGTGCCAGCAGAAACTCAAAGGGACAAAAAATAATCCACGAGCAGTACTTC
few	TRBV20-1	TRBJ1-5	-	CSASGGGGQPQHF	TGCAGTGCTAGCGGGGGAGGGGGTCAGCCCCAGCATTTT
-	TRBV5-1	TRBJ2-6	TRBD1	CASSLETGGTGANVLTF	TGCGCAAGCAGCTTGGAGACAGGGGGAACTGGGGCCAACGTCCTGACTTTC
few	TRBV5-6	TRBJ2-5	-	CASSFRGPYQETQYF	TGTGCCAGCAGCTTCCGGGGGCCCTACCAAGAGACCCAGTACTTC
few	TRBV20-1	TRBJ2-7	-	CSARDRAGHYEQYF	TGCAGTGCTAGAGATCGGGCGGGTCACTACGAGCAGTACTTC
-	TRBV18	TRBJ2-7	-	CASSPPGGSGEQYF	TGTGCCAGCTCACCACCGGGAGGAAGTGGCGAGCAGTACTTC
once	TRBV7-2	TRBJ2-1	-	CASSFPRTRGSSYNEQFF	TGTGCCAGCAGCTTTCCCAGAACGAGAGGGAGCTCCTACAATGAGCAGTTCTTC
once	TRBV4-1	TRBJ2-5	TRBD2	CASREKLADETQYF	TGCGCCAGCAGGGAAAAACTAGCGGACGAGACCCAGTACTTC
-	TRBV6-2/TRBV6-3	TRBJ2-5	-	CASSADSSRRETQYF	TGTGCCAGCAGTGCGGACTCGAGTCGTAGGGAGACCCAGTACTTC
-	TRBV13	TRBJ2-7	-	CASSPPFTSSYEQYF	TGTGCCAGCAGCCCCCCGTTCACTAGCTCCTACGAGCAGTACTTC
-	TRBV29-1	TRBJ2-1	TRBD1	CSVRTGGVEQFF	TGCAGCGTGAGGACAGGCGGCGTTGAGCAGTTCTTC
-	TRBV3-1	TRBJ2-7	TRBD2	CASSATGGRTNNEQYF	TGTGCCAGCAGTGCAACGGGAGGACGAACGAACAATGAGCAGTACTTC
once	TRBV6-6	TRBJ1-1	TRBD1	CASSYKQGADTEAFF	TGTGCCAGCAGTTATAAGCAGGGGGCTGACACTGAAGCTTTCTTT
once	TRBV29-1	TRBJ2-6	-	CSVNPGANVLTF	TGCAGCGTTAACCCTGGGGCCAACGTCCTGACTTTT
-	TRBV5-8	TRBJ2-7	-	CASSLGGRRAENYEQYF	TGTGCCAGCAGCTTGGGGGGGCGCAGGGCCGAGAACTACGAGCAGTACTTC
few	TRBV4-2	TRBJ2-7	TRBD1	CASSHPGQGAYEQYF	TGTGCCAGCAGCCATCCGGGACAGGGGGCTTACGAGCAGTACTTC
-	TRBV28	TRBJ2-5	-	CASKARETQYF	TGTGCCAGCAAGGCCCGGGAGACCCAGTACTTC
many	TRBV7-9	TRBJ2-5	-	CASSLAVGGETQYF	TGTGCCAGCAGCTTAGCGGTAGGGGGAGAGACCCAGTACTTC
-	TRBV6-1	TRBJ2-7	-	CASSDGRTVPYEQYF	TGTGCCAGCAGTGACGGTCGGACGGTCCCCTACGAGCAGTACTTC
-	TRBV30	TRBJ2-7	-	CAWSRSLSYEQYF	TGTGCCTGGAGCCGCTCTTTGTCCTACGAGCAGTACTTC
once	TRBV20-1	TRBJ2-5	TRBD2	CSADRLAGRQETQYF	TGCAGTGCTGACAGACTAGCGGGACGCCAAGAGACCCAGTACTTC
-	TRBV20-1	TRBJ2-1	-	CSARGRYNEQFF	TGCAGTGCTAGGGGGCGCTACAATGAGCAGTTCTTC
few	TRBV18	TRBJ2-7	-	CASSINRDSEQYF	TGTGCCAGCTCAATAAACAGAGACTCCGAGCAGTACTTC
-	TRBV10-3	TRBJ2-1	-	CAISEGREGNERFF	TGTGCCATCAGTGAGGGCAGGGAAGGCAATGAGCGGTTCTTC
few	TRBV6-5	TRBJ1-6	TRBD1	CASSYSLQGGYSPLHF	TGTGCCAGCAGTTACAGCCTTCAGGGGGGTTATTCACCCCTCCACTTT
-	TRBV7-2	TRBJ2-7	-	CASSLGSGVVAYEQYF	TGTGCCAGCAGCTTAGGAAGCGGAGTTGTGGCCTACGAGCAGTACTTC
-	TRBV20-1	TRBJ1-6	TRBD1	CSARVRGHYNSPLHF	TGCAGTGCTAGAGTAAGGGGGCATTATAATTCACCCCTCCACTTT
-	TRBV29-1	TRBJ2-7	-	CSVEVFTVDNEQYF	TGCAGCGTTGAAGTCTTCACAGTAGACAATGAGCAGTACTTC
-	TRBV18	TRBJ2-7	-	CASSPPDSSHEQYF	TGTGCCAGCTCACCTCCGGACAGTTCCCACGAGCAGTACTTC
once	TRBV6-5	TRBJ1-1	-	CASSYSSGHRNTEAFF	TGTGCCAGCAGTTACTCGTCGGGCCACCGGAACACTGAAGCTTTCTTT
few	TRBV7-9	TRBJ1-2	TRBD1	CASSLVRDRGNGYTF	TGTGCCAGCAGCTTAGTCCGGGACAGGGGGAATGGCTACACCTTC
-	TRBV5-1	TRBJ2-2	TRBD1	CASSLVTGGGTGELFF	TGCGCCAGCAGCTTGGTGACAGGGGGCGGAACCGGGGAGCTGTTTTTT
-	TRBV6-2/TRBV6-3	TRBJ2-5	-	CASSYSTGMETQYF	TGTGCCAGCAGTTACTCTACAGGGATGGAGACCCAGTACTTC